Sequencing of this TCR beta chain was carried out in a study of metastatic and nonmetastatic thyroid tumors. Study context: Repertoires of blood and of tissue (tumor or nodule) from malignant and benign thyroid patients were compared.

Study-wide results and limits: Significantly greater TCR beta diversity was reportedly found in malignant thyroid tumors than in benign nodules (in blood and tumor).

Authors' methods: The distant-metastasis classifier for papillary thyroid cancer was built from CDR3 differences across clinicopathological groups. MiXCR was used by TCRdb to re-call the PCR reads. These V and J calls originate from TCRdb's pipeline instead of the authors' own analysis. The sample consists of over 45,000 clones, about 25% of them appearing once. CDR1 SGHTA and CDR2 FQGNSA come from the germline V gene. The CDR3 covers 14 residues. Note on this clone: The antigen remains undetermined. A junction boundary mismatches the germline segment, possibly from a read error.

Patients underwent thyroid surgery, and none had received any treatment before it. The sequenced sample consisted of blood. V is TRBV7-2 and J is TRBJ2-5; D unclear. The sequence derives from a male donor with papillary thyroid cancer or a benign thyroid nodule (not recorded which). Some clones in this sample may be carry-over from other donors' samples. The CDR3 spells CVSSATNGQETQYF. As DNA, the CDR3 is TGTGTCAGCAGCGCTACTAACGGGCAAGAGACCCAGTACTTC.